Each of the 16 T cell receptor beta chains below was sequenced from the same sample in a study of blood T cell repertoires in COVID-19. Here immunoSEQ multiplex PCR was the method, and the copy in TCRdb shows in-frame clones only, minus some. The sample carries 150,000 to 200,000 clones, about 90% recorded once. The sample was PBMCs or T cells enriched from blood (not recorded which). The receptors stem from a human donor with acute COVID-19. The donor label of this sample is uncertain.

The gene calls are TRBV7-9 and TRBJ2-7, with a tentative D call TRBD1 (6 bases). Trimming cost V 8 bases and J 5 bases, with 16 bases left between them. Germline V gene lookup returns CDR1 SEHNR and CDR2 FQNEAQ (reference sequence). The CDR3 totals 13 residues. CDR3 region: CASDRGAGDEQYF. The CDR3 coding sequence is TGTGCCAGCGATCGTGGGGCAGGGGACGAGCAGTACTTC.

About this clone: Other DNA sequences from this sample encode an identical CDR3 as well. The CDR3, as DNA: TGTGCCAGCAGCTTGACAGGGGCGATGAACACTGAAGCTTTCTTT. Amino acids: CASSLTGAMNTEAFF. The V and J genes are TRBV7-9 and TRBJ1-1; 8 bases map to TRBD1. The CDR3 has 15 residues. Per the germline V gene, CDR1 is SEHNR and CDR2 is FQNEAQ (reference sequence). The V gene end was trimmed by 3 bases and the J gene end by 0 bases; junction bases not matched to a gene: 3.

CDR3 sequence reads: CASSRTGPSTDTQYF. The CDR3 nucleotides are TGTGCCAGCTCACGTACAGGGCCTAGCACAGATACGCAGTATTTT. J is TRBJ2-3 and V is TRBV18; D is perhaps TRBD1 (6 bases). Trimming stripped 4 bases from V and 0 bases from J, with 11 bases between. This CDR3 spans 15 amino acids. CDR1 and CDR2 from the germline V gene are KGHSH and LQKENI.

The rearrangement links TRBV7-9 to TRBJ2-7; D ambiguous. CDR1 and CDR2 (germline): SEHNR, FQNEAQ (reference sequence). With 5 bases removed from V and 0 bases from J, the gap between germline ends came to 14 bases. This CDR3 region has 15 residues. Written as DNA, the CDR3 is TGTGCCAGCAGCCCCCCAAAACCCAGCTCCTACGAGCAGTACTTC. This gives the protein CASSPPKPSSYEQYF.

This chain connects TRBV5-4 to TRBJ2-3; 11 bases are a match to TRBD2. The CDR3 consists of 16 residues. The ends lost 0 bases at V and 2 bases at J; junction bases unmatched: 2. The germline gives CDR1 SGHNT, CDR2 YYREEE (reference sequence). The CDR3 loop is CASSLGLAGFTDTQYF. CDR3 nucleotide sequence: TGTGCCAGCAGCTTGGGACTAGCGGGGTTCACAGATACGCAGTATTTT.

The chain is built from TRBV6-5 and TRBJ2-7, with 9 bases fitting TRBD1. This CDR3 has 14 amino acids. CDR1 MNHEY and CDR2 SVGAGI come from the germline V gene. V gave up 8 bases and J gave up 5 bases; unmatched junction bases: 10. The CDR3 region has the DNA TGTGCCAGCGAATCCGGGACAGGGTATAACGAGCAGTACTTC. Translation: CASESGTGYNEQYF.

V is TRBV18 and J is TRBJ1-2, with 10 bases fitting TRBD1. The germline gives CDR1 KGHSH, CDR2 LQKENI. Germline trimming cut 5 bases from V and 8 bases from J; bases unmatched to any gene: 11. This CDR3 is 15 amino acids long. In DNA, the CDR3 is TGTGCCAGCTCATTGCCGGGACAGGGGTTAGAAGGCTACACCTTC. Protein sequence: CASSLPGQGLEGYTF.

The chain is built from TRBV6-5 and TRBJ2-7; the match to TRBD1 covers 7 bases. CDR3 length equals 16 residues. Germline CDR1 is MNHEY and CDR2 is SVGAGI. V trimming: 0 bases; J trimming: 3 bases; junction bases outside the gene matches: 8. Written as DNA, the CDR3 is TGTGCCAGCAGTTACTCGACAGGGACCCGGATCTACGAGCAGTACTTC. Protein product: CASSYSTGTRIYEQYF.

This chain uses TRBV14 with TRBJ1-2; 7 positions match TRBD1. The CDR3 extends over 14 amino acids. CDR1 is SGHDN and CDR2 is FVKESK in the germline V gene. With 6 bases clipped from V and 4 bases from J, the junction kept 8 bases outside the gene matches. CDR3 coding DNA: TGTGCCAGCAGTCGTAGGACAGGAGCCTATGGCTACACCTTC. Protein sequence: CASSRRTGAYGYTF.

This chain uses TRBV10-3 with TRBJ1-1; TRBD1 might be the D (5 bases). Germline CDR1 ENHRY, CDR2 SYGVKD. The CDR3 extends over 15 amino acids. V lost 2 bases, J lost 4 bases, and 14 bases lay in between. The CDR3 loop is CAISEAGRGSTEAFF. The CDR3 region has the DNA TGTGCCATCAGTGAGGCAGGGCGGGGTAGCACTGAAGCTTTCTTT.

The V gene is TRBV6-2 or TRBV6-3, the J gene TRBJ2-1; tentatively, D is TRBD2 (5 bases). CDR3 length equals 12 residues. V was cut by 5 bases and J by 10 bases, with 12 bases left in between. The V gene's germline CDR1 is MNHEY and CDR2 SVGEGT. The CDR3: CASSPRVLEQFF. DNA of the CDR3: TGTGCCAGCAGTCCGAGGGTCTTAGAGCAGTTCTTC.

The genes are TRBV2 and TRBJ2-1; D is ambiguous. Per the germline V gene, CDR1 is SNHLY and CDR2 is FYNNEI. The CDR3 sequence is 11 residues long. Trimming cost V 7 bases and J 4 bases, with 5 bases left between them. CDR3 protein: CASTPYNEQFF. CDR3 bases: TGTGCCAGCACCCCTTACAATGAGCAGTTCTTC. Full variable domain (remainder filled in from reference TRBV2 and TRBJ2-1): EPEVTQTPSHQVTQMGQEVILRCVPISNHLYFYWYRQILGQKVEFLVSFYNNEISEKSEIFDDQFSVERPDGSNFTLKIRSTKLEDSAMYFCASTPYNEQFFGPGTRLTVL.

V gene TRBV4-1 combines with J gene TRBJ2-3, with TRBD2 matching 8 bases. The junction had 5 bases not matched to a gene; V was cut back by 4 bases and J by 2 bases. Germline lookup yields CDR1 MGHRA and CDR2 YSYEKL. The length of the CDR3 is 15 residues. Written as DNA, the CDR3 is TGCGCCAGCAGCCCAGCGGGAGCTTACACAGATACGCAGTATTTT. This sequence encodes CASSPAGAYTDTQYF.

CDR3 sequence reads: CASSRSRQGVETQYF. CDR3 bases: TGTGCCAGCAGTAGATCGCGACAGGGCGTGGAGACCCAGTACTTC. The genes are TRBV6-5 and TRBJ2-5; 7 nucleotides agree with TRBD1. The CDR3 spans 15 residues. Trimming took 5 bases from V and 5 from J; bases not matched to a gene: 11. CDR1 and CDR2 from the germline V gene are MNHEY and SVGAGI.

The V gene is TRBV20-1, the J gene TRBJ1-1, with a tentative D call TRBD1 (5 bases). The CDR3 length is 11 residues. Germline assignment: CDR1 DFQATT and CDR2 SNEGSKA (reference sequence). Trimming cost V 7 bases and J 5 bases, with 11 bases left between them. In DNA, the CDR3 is TGCAGTGGGCAGGGTGTTACTGAAGCTTTCTTT. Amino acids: CSGQGVTEAFF.

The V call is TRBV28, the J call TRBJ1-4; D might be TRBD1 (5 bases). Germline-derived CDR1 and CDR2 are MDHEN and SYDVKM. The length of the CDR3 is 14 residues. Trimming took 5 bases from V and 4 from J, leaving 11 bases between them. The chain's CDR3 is CASSQSGDNEKLFF. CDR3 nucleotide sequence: TGTGCCAGCAGTCAGTCGGGGGATAATGAAAAACTGTTTTTT.